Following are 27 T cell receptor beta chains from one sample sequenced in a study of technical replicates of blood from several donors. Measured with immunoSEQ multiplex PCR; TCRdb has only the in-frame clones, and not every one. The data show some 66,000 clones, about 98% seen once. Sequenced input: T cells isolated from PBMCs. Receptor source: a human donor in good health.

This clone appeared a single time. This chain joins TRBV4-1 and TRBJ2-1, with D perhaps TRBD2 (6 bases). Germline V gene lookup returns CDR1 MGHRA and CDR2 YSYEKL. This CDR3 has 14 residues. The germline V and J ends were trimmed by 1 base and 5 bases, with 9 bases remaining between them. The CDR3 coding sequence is TGCGCCAGCAGCCAAGTAGCGGACAACAATGAGCAGTTCTTC. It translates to CASSQVADNNEQFF.

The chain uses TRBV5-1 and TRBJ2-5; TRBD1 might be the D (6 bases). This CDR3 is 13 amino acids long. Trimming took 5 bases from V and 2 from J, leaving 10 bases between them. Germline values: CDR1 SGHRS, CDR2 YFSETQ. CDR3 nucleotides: TGCGCCAGCAGTGTAAGGGGGCAAGAGACCCAGTACTTC. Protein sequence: CASSVRGQETQYF.

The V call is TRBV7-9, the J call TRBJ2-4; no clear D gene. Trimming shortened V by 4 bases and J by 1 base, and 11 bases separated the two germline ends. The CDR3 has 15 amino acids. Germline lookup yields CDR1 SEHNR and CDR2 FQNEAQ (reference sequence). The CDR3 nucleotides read TGTGCCAGCAGCTCGTCGTTATCCGCCAAAAACATTCAGTACTTC. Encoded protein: CASSSSLSAKNIQYF.

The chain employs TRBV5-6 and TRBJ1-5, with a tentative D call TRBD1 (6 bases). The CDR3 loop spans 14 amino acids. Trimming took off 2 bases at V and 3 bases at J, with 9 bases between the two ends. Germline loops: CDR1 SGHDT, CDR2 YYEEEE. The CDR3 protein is CASSFGGSNQPQHF. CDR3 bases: TGTGCCAGCAGCTTTGGGGGCTCCAATCAGCCCCAGCATTTT.

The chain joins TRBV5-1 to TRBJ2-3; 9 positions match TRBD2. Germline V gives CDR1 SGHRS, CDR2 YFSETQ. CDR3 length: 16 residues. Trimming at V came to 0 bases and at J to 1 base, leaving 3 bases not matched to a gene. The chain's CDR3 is CASSLGTSVGTDTQYF. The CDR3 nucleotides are TGCGCCAGCAGCTTGGGGACTAGCGTGGGCACAGATACGCAGTATTTT.

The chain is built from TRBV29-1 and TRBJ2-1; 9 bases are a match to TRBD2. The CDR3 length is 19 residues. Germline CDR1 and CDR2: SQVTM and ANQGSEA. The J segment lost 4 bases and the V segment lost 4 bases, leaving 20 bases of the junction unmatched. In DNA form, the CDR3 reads TGCAGCGTTGCGACCTACCTAGCGGGGCACCCCTCGCCTTACAATGAGCAGTTCTTC. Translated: CSVATYLAGHPSPYNEQFF.

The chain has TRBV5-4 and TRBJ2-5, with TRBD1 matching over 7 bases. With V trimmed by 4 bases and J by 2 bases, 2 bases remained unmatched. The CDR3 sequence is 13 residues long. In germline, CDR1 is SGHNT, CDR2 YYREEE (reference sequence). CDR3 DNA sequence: TGTGCCAGCAGCACGGACAGGCAAGAGACCCAGTACTTC. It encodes CASSTDRQETQYF.

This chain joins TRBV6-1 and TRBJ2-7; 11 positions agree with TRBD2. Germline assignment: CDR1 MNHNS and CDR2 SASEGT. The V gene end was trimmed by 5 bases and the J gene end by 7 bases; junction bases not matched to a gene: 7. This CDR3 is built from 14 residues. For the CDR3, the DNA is TGTGCCAGCAGTTTAGCGGGAGGGCCAAGGGAGCAGTACTTC. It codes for CASSLAGGPREQYF.

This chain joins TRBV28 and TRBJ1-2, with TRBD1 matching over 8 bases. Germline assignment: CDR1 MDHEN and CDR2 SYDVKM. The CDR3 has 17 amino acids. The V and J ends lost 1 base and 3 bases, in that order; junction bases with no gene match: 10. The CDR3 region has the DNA TGTGCCAGCAGTTTATCTGGGACAGGTCGGGGAGACTATGGCTACACCTTC. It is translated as CASSLSGTGRGDYGYTF.

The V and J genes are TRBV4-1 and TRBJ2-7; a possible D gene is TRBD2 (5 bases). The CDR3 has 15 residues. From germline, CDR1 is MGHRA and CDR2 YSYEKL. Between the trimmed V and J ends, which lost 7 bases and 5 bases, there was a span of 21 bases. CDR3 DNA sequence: TGCGCCAGCACCTCCGGAGTTAGAGGGTCGGACGAGCAGTACTTC. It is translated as CASTSGVRGSDEQYF.

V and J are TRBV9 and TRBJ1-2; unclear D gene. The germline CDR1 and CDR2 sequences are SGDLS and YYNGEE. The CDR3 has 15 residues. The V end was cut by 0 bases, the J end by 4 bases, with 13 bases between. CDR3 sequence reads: CASSVGPGNSYGYTF. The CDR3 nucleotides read TGTGCCAGCAGCGTAGGCCCGGGTAATAGCTATGGCTACACCTTC.

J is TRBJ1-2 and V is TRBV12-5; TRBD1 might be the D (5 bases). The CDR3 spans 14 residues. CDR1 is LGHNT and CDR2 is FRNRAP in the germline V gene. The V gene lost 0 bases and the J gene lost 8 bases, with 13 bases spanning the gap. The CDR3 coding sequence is TGTGCTAGTGGTTTGGTACAGGAGCATGGGGGCTACACCTTC. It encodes CASGLVQEHGGYTF.

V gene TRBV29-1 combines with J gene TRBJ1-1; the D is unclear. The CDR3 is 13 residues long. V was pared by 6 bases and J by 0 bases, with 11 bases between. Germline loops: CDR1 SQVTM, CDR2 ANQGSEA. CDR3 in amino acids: CSVMTRMNTEAFF. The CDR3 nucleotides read TGCAGCGTGATGACGCGGATGAACACTGAAGCTTTCTTT.

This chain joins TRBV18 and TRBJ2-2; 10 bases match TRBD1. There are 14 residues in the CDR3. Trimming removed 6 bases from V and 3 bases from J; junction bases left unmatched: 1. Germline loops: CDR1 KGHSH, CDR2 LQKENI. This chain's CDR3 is CASSGQGDTGELFF. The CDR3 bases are TGTGCCAGCTCCGGACAGGGGGACACCGGGGAGCTGTTTTTT.

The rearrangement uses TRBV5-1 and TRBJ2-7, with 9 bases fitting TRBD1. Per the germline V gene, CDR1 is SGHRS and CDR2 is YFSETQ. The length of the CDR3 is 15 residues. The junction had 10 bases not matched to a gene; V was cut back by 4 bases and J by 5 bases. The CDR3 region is CASSAGGTGTNEQYF. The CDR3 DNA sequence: TGCGCCAGCAGCGCCGGCGGGACAGGGACAAACGAGCAGTACTTC.

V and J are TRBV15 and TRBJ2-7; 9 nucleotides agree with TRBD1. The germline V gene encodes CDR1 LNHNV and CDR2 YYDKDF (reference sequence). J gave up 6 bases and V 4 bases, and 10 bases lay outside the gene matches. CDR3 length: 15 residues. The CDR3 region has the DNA TGTGCCACCAGCATTCCGGGACAGGGACCCCGCGAGCAGTACTTC. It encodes CATSIPGQGPREQYF.

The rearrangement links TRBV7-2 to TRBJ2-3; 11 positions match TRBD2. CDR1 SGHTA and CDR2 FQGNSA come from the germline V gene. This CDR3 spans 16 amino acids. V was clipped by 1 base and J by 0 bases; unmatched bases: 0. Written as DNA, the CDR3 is TGTGCCAGCAGCTTAGGACTAGCGGGGAGCACAGATACGCAGTATTTT. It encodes CASSLGLAGSTDTQYF.

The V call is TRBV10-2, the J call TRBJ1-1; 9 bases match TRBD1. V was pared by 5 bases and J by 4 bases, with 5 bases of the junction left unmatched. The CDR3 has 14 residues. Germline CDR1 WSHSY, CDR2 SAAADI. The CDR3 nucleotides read TGCGCCAGCAGTATTCCGGGACAGGGCACTGAAGCTTTCTTT. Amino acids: CASSIPGQGTEAFF.

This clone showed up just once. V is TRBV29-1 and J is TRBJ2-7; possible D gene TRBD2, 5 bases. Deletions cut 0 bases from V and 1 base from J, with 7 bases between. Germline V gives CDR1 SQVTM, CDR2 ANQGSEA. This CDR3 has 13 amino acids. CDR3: CSVEDGESYEQYF. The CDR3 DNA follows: TGCAGCGTTGAAGACGGGGAATCCTACGAGCAGTACTTC.

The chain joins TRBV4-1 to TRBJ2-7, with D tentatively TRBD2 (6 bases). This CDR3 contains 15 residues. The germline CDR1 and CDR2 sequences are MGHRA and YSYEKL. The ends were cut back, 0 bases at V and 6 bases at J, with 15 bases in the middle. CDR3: CASSQDPGRRAEQYF. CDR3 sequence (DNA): TGCGCCAGCAGCCAAGATCCCGGGAGAAGGGCCGAGCAGTACTTC.

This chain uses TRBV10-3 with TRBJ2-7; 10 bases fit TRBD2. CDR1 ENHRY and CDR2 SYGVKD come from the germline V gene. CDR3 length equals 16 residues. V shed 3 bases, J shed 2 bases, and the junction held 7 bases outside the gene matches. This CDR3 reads CAISELAGGLTYEQYF. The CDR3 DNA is TGTGCCATCAGTGAATTAGCGGGGGGCCTCACCTACGAGCAGTACTTC.

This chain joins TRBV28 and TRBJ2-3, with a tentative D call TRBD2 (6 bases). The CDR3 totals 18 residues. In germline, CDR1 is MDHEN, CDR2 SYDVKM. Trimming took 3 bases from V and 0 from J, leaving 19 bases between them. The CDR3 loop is CASSFGGRGLLSTDTQYF. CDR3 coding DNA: TGTGCCAGCAGTTTCGGAGGTAGGGGACTTCTTAGCACAGATACGCAGTATTTT.

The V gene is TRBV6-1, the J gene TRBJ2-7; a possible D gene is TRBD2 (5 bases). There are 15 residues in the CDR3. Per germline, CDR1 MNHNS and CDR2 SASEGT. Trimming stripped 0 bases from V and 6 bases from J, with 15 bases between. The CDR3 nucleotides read TGTGCCAGCAGTGAAGCGCTAATTTCAGCGGCCGAGCAGTACTTC. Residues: CASSEALISAAEQYF.

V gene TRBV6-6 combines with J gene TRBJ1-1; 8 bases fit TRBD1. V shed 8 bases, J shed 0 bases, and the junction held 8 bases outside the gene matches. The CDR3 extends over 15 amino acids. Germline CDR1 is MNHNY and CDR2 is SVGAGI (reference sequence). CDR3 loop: CASDGQGIMNTEAFF. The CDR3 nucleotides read TGTGCCAGCGACGGACAGGGTATAATGAACACTGAAGCTTTCTTT.

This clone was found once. The CDR3 loop is CASSGGRDIQYF. The CDR3 nucleotides are TGTGCCAGCAGTGGGGGGCGGGACATTCAGTACTTC. The genes are TRBV2 and TRBJ2-4; D perhaps matches TRBD1 (6 bases). This CDR3 comprises 12 residues. Between the trimmed V and J ends, which lost 4 bases and 8 bases, there was a span of 9 bases. Germline V gene data show CDR1 as SNHLY and CDR2 as FYNNEI.

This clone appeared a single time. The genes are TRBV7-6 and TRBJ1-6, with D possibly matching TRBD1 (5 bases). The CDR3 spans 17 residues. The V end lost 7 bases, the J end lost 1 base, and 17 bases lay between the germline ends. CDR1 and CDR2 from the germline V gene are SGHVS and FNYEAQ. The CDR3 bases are TGTGCCAGCACCCCACTACCTCAGGGTTCCTATAATTCACCCCTCCACTTT. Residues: CASTPLPQGSYNSPLHF.

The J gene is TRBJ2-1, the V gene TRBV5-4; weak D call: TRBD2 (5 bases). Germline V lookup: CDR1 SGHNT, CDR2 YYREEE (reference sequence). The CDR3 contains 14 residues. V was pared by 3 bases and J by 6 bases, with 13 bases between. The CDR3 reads CASSSPDEGNEQFF. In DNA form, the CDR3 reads TGTGCCAGCAGCTCCCCTGACGAGGGCAATGAGCAGTTCTTC.